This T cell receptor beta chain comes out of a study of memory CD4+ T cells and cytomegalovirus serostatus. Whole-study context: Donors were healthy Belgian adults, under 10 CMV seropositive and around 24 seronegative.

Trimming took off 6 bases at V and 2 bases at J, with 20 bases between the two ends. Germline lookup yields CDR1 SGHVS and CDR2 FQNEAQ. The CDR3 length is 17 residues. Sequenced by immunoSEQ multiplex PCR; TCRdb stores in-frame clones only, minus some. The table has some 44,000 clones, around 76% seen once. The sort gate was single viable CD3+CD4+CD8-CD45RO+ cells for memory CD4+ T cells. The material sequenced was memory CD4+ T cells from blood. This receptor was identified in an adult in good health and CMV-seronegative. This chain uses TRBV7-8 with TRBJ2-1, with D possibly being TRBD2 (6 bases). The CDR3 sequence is CASSLRKGPGAYNEQFF. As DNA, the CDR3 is TGTGCCAGCAGTCTCAGGAAGGGGCCGGGGGCCTACAATGAGCAGTTCTTC.